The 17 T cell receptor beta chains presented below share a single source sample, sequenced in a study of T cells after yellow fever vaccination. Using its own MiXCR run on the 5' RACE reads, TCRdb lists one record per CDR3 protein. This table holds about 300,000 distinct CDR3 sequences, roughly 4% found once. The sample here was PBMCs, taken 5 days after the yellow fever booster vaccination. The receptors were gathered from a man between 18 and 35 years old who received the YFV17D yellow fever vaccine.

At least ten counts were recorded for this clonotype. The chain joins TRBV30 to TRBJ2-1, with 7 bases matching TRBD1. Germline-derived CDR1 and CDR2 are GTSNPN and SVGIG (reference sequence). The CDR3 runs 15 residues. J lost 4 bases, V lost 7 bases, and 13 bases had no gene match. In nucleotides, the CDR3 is TGTGCCTCTTACCTAGGGGGACAGCGATACAATGAGCAGTTCTTC. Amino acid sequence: CASYLGGQRYNEQFF.

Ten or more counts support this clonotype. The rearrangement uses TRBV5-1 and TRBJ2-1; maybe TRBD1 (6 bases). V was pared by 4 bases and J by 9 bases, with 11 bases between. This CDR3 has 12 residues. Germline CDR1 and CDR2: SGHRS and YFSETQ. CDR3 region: CASSHREGEQFF. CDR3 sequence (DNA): TGCGCCAGCAGCCACAGGGAAGGTGAGCAGTTCTTC.

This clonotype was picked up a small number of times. CDR3 loop: CASSLEYEQYV. The CDR3 bases are TGTGCCAGCAGTTTGGAATACGAGCAGTACGTC. The chain has TRBV27 and TRBJ2-7; D unresolved. V shed 3 bases and J shed 4 bases, with 4 bases lying between them. Looked up from germline, CDR1 is MNHEY and CDR2 is SMNVEV (reference sequence). The CDR3 is made up of 11 amino acids.

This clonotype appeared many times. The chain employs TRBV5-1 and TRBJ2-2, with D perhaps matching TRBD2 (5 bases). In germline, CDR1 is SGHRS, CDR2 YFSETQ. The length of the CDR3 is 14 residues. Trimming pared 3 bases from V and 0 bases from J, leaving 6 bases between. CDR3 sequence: CASSWGANTGELFF. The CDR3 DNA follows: TGCGCCAGCAGCTGGGGAGCGAACACCGGGGAGCTGTTTTTT.

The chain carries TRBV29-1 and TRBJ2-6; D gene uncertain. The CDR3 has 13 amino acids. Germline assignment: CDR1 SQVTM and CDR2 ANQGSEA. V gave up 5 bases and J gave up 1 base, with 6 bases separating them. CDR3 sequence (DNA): TGCAGCGTTAGGGATTCTGGGGCCAACGTCCTGACTTTC. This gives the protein CSVRDSGANVLTF.

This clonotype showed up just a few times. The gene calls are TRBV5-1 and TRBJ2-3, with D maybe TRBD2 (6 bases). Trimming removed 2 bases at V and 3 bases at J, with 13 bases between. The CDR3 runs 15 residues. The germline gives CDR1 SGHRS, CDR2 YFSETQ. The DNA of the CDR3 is TGCGCCAGCAGCTTTCCCGCCGGACTAACAGATACGCAGTATTTT. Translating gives CASSFPAGLTDTQYF.

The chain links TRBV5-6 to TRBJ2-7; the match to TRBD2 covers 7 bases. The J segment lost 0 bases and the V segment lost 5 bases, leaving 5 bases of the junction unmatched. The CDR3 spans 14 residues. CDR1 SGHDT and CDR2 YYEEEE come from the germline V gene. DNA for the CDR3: TGTGCCAGCAGATGGGGGGGGACCTCCTACGAGCAGTACGTC. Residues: CASRWGGTSYEQYV.

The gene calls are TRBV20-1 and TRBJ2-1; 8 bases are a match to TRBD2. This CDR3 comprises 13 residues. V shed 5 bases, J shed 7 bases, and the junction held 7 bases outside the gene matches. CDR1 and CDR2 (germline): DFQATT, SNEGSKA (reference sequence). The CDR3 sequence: CSAGTSTLNEQFF. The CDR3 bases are TGCAGTGCTGGGACTAGTACCCTGAATGAGCAGTTCTTC.

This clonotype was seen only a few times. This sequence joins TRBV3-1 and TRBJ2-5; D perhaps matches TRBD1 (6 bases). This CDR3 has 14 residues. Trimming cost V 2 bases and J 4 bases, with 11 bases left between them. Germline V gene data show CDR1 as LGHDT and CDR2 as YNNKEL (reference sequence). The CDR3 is CASSQQQGAETQYF. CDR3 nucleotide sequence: TGTGCCAGCAGCCAACAACAGGGTGCAGAGACCCAGTACTTC.

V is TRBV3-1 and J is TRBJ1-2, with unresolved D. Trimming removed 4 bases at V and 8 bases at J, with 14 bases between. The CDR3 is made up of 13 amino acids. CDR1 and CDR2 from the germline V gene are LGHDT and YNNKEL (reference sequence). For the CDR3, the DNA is TGTGCCAGCAGCCCCCGGTCCTCAGCGGGCTACACCTTC. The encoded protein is CASSPRSSAGYTF.

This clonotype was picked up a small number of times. The CDR3 sequence is CASSQGLKGTGGSPLHF. CDR3 sequence (DNA): TGCGCCAGCAGCCAAGGCCTCAAAGGGACAGGGGGTTCACCCCTCCACTTT. V is TRBV4-3 and J is TRBJ1-6; 11 bases match TRBD1. Germline CDR1 is LGHNA and CDR2 is YSLEER. The CDR3 has 17 residues. With V trimmed by 1 base and J by 9 bases, 8 bases remained unmatched.

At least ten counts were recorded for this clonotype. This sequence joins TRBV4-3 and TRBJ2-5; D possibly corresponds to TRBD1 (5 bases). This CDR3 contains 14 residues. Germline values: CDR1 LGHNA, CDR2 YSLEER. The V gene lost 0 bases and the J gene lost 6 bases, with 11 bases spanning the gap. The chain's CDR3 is CASSQDTGVKTQYF. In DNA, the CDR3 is TGCGCCAGCAGCCAAGATACAGGAGTGAAGACCCAGTACTTC.

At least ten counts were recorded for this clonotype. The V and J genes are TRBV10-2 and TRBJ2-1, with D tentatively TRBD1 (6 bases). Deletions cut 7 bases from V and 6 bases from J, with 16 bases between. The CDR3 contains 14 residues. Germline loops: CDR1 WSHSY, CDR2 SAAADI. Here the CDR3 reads CASTRGLPTNEQFF. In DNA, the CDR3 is TGCGCCAGCACCAGGGGCCTACCAACCAATGAGCAGTTCTTC.

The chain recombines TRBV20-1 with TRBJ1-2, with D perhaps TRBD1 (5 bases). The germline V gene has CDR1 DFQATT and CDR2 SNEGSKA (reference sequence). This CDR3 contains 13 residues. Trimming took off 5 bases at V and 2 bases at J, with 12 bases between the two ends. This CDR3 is CSAGGQGNYGYTF. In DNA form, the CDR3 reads TGCAGTGCTGGCGGCCAGGGCAACTATGGCTACACCTTC.

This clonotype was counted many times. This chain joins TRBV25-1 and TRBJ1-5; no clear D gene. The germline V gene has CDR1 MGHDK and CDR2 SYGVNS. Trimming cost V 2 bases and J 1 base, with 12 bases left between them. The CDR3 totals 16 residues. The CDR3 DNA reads TGTGCCAGCAGTGAAACGAACAGTTGGAGCAATCAGCCCCAGCATTTT. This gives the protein CASSETNSWSNQPQHF.

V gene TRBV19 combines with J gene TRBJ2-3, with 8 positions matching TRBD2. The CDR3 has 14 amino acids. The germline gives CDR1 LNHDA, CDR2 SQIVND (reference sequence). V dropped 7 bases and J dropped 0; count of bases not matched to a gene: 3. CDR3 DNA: TGTGCCAGTACGGTAGCGGGGAGCACAGATACGCAGTATTTT. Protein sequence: CASTVAGSTDTQYF.

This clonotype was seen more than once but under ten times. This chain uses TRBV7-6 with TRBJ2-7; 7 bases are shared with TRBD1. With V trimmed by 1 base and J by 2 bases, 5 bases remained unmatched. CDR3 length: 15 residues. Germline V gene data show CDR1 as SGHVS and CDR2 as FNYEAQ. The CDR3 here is CASSLGTGGPYEQYF. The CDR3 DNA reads TGTGCCAGCAGCTTAGGGACAGGAGGACCCTACGAGCAGTACTTC.